This T cell receptor (beta chain) was obtained from a study of cytomegalovirus exposure and HLA in healthy donors. On the study more broadly: Within the Caucasian-associated ancestry cluster were roughly 79% of the 350 to 400 genotyped donors. General study results and limits: Researchers left out some V segments, among them TRBV6-2 and TRBV6-3, as indistinguishable. Some highly shared sequence variants likely arose as a pipeline artifact. High sensitivity and specificity were reportedly achieved when the classifier diagnosed cytomegalovirus status.

In the case of this clone: Its antigen is unidentified.

Primers: 60 Vbeta forward and 13 Jbeta reverse. Method: immunoSEQ multiplex PCR; TCRdb's copy keeps in-frame clones and lacks some. Here the sample spans about 98,000 clones, more than 60% being singletons. Looked up from germline, CDR1 is SGHVS and CDR2 is FNYEAQ. The CDR3 covers 16 residues. Trimming removed 5 bases at V and 1 base at J, with 15 bases between. The TCR originated in a human donor in good health. Sequenced sample: PBMCs. The gene calls are TRBV7-6 and TRBJ1-5, with D tentatively TRBD1 (6 bases). For the CDR3, the DNA is TGTGCCAGCAGCCTAGGGACACGCGACAGCAATCAGCCCCAGCATTTT. Encoded protein: CASSLGTRDSNQPQHF.